This T cell receptor beta chain is from a study of PD-L1 blockade in urothelial cancer. At the level of the study: Blood analyses occurred 3 weeks (second dose) and 6 weeks post treatment start.

Study-wide findings and caveats: Larger 3-week expansion of tumor-associated blood clones was seen in durable-benefit patients.

Germline trimming cut 5 bases from V and 0 bases from J; bases unmatched to any gene: 3. The CDR3 is made up of 15 amino acids. CDR1 is MNHEY and CDR2 is SMNVEV in the germline V gene (reference sequence). Patients' urothelial carcinoma was locally advanced or metastatic. Into every PCR, synthetic TCR analog templates were spiked. Here immunoSEQ multiplex PCR was the method, and the copy in TCRdb shows in-frame clones only, minus some. This sample yields 30,000 or so clones, of which 65% to 90% are seen a single time; around 30% belongs to the top ten. A remark on this clone: The antigen is not known.

The receptor comes from a man aged 60 to 75 with urothelial cancer. V and J are TRBV27 and TRBJ2-2; 7 bases are a match to TRBD1. Sequenced here: PBMCs, sampled around atezolizumab (anti-PD-L1) treatment. This CDR3 reads CASSPGQTNTGELFF. In DNA, the CDR3 is TGTGCCAGCAGTCCGGGACAGACGAACACCGGGGAGCTGTTTTTT.